Each of the 7 T cell receptor beta chains below was sequenced from the same sample in a study of blood T cell repertoires in COVID-19. This table comes from immunoSEQ multiplex PCR, and its TCRdb copy is limited to in-frame clones, with some not included. Here the sample spans more than 200,000 clones, 80% to 90% being singletons. Sequenced input: peripheral blood. These receptor sequences come from an elderly woman with COVID-19, enrolled during active disease.

A remark on this clone: The same CDR3 arises from other DNA sequences in this sample as well. CDR3 amino acids: CAISKQGGTEAFF. In nucleotides, the CDR3 is TGTGCCATCAGCAAACAGGGTGGGACTGAAGCTTTCTTT. The J gene is TRBJ1-1, the V gene TRBV10-3; possible D gene TRBD1, 6 bases. Germline V CDR1 and CDR2: ENHRY, SYGVKD. CDR3 length: 13 residues. Trimming shortened V by 6 bases and J by 5 bases, and 13 bases separated the two germline ends.

The chain couples TRBV6-5 to TRBJ2-7; 7 nucleotides line up with TRBD2. The CDR3 extends over 16 amino acids. Germline V gene sequence: CDR1 MNHEY, CDR2 SVGAGI. After removal of 2 bases from V and 7 bases from J, the junction contained 14 bases not matched to a gene. The CDR3 protein is CASSYRTRKEVLEQYF. In DNA, the CDR3 is TGTGCCAGCAGTTACCGGACTAGGAAGGAAGTGTTGGAGCAGTACTTC.

The chain has TRBV28 and TRBJ1-4; D might be TRBD1 (6 bases). The CDR3 is made up of 15 amino acids. The germline V gene has CDR1 MDHEN and CDR2 SYDVKM. Trimming took off 10 bases at V and 5 bases at J, with 20 bases between the two ends. The CDR3 region is CATSRRGGMNEKLFF. CDR3 DNA: TGTGCCACCTCTCGTAGGGGGGGTATGAATGAAAAACTGTTTTTT.

This sequence joins TRBV21-1 and TRBJ1-1; TRBD1 reflects the table's D call only, with no check against the DNA. TRBV21-1 is a pseudogene. CDR3 length: 14 residues. The CDR3 sequence: CASRKLQGKAEAFF. The CDR3 DNA is TGTGCCAGCAGGAAATTACAGGGTAAGGCTGAAGCTTTCTTT.

This chain uses TRBV7-9 with TRBJ1-1; D ambiguous. V was clipped by 4 bases and J by 8 bases, with 14 bases between them. Germline V gene sequence: CDR1 SEHNR, CDR2 FQNEAQ (reference sequence). The CDR3 length is 13 residues. The CDR3 here is CASSSAGPSEAFF. The DNA of the CDR3 is TGTGCCAGCAGCTCCGCGGGCCCCAGCGAAGCTTTCTTT.

V is TRBV6-2 or TRBV6-3 and J is TRBJ1-5, with 8 bases aligning to TRBD1. V trimming: 4 bases; J trimming: 0 bases; junction bases outside the gene matches: 14. Germline V gene sequence: CDR1 MNHEY, CDR2 SVGEGT. The length of the CDR3 is 19 residues. The CDR3 DNA is TGTGCCAGCAGTTTAAACGCGGGCAGGGGGCTAGATAGCAATCAGCCCCAGCATTTT. Protein: CASSLNAGRGLDSNQPQHF.

The chain couples TRBV7-2 to TRBJ1-1; D perhaps matches TRBD1 (5 bases). V dropped 5 bases and J dropped 6 bases, with 19 bases sitting between them. The CDR3 runs to 15 residues. The germline V gene encodes CDR1 SGHTA and CDR2 FQGNSA. CDR3 nucleotides: TGTGCCAGCAGCCTATGGACATCCGTAGGAGCTGAAGCTTTCTTT. Translated, it gives CASSLWTSVGAEAFF.